This note documents a single TCR beta chain sequence. The CDR3 length is 16 residues. V was clipped by 0 bases and J by 8 bases; unmatched bases: 9. In germline, CDR1 is LNHDA, CDR2 SQIVND (reference sequence). The record originates from a study of blood T cell repertoires in COVID-19. As for the study in general: Acute-phase and convalescent COVID-19 samples originated in the United States, Italy and Spain.

Using immunoSEQ multiplex PCR, the repertoire was profiled, and TCRdb retains in-frame clones only, with some absent. The sample lists 150,000 or so clones, approximately 87% occurring once. Sequencing was performed on peripheral blood. This receptor was taken from a human donor in a cohort sampled during active COVID-19. The chain combines TRBV19 with TRBJ1-5, with 8 bases lining up with TRBD1. The CDR3 is CASSIEQGAWGKPQHF. The CDR3 DNA is TGTGCCAGTAGTATAGAGCAGGGGGCGTGGGGAAAGCCCCAGCATTTT.